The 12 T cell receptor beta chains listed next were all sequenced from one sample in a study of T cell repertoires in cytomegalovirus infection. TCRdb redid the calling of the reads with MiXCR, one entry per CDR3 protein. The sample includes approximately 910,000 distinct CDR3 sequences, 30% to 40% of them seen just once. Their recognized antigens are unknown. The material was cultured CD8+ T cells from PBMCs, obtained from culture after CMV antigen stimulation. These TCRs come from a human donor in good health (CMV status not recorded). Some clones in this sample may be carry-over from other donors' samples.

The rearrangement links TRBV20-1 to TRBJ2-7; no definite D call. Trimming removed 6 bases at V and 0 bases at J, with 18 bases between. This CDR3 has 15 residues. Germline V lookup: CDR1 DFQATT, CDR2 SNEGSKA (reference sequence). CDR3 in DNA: TGCAGTGCCGAAGACCGCGACCGCGCCTCCTACGAGCAGTACTTC. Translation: CSAEDRDRASYEQYF.

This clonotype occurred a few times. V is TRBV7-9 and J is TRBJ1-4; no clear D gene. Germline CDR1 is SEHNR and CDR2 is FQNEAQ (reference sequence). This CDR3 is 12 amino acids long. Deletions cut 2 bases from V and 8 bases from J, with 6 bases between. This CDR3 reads CASSLIQEKLFF. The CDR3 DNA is TGTGCCAGCAGCTTAATCCAGGAAAAACTGTTTTTT.

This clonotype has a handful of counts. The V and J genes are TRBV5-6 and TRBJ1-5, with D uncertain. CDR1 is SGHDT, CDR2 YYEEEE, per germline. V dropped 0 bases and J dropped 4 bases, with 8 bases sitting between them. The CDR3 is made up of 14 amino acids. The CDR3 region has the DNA TGTGCCAGCAGCTTGGGGTATTTGAATCAGCCCCAGCATTTT. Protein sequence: CASSLGYLNQPQHF.

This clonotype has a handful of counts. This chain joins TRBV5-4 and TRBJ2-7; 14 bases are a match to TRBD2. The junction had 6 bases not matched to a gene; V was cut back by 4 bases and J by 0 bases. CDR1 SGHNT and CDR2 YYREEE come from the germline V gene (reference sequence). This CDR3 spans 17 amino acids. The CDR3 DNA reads TGTGCCAGCAGCCGGGGACTAGCGGGGGCCAACTCCTACGAGCAGTACTTC. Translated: CASSRGLAGANSYEQYF.

This CDR3 reads CASSVGRNNEKLFF. The CDR3 region has the DNA TGTGCCAGCAGCGTAGGACGGAATAATGAAAAACTGTTTTTT. This rearrangement joins TRBV4-2 to TRBJ1-4, with unresolved D. The germline CDR1 and CDR2 sequences are LGHNA and YNFKEQ. V dropped 5 bases and J dropped 4 bases, with 11 bases sitting between them. CDR3 length: 14 residues.

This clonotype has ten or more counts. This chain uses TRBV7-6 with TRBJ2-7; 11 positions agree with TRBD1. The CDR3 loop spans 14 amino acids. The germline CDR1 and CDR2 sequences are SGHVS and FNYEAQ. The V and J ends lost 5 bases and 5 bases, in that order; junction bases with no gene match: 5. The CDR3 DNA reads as TGTGCCAGCAGCCCAGGGACAGGGGGTGACGAGCAGTACGTC. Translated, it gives CASSPGTGGDEQYV.

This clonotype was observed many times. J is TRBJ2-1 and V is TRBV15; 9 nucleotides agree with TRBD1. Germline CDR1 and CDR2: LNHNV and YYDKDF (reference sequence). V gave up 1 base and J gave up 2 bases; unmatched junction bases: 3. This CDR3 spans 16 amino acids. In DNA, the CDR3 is TGTGCCACCAGCAGAGGTGGACAGGGGACCTACAATGAGCAGTTCTTC. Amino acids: CATSRGGQGTYNEQFF.

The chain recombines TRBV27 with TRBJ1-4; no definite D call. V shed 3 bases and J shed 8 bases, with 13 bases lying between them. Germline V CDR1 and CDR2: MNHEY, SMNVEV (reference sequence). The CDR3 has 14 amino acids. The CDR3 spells CASSLSPAGEKLFF. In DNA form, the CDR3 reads TGTGCCAGCAGTTTGTCGCCGGCCGGGGAAAAACTGTTTTTT.

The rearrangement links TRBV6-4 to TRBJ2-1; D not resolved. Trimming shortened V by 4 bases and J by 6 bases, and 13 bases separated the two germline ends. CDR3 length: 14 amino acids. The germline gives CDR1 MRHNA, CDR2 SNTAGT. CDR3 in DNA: TGTGCCAGCAGTGTAATTGCGAGTGGCAATGAGCAGTTCTTC. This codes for CASSVIASGNEQFF.

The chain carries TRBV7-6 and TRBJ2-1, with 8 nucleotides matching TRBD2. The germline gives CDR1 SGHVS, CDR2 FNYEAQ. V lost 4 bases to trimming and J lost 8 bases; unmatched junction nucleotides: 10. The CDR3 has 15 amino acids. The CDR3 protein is CASSSSGRKQYEQFF. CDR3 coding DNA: TGTGCCAGCAGCTCTAGCGGGCGAAAACAATATGAGCAGTTCTTC. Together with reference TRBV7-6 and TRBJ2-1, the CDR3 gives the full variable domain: GAGVSQSPRYKVTKRGQDVALRCDPISGHVSLYWYRQALGQGPEFLTYFNYEAQQDKSGLPNDRFSAERPEGSISTLTIQRTEQRDSAMYRCASSSSGRKQYEQFFGPGTRLTVL.

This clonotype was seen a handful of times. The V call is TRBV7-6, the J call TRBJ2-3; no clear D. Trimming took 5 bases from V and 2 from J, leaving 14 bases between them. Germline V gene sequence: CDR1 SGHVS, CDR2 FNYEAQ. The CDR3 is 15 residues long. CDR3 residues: CASSLRDLNTDTQYF. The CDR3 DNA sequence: TGTGCCAGCAGCCTCCGCGACCTTAACACAGATACGCAGTATTTT.

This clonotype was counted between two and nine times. DNA of the CDR3: TGTGCCAGCAGCTTACCCGGGGGACCCCCTCCCGATGAGCAGTTCTTC. It codes for CASSLPGGPPPDEQFF. This sequence joins TRBV5-8 and TRBJ2-1; possibly TRBD2 for D (6 bases). Trimming removed 2 bases from V and 8 bases from J, with 20 bases in between. The CDR3 is 16 residues long. Per germline, CDR1 SGHTS and CDR2 YDEGEE. The entire variable domain, with the rest obtained from reference TRBV5-8 and TRBJ2-1, is as follows: EAGVTQSPTHLIKTRGQQATLRCSPISGHTSVYWYQQALGLGLQFLLWYDEGEERNRGNFPPRFSGRQFPNYSSELNVNALELEDSALYLCASSLPGGPPPDEQFFGPGTRLTVL.